The text below deals with one TCR beta chain. CDR3 length: 18 amino acids. Germline values: CDR1 ENHRY, CDR2 SYGVKD. Unmatched junction bases numbered 11, after V lost 6 bases and J lost 1 base. PCR primers comprised 60 Vbeta and 13 Jbeta primers. Only in-frame clones appear in the TCRdb table, and some are missing; sequencing was by immunoSEQ multiplex PCR. This sample has about 78,000 clones; 60% to 70% occur once, and the top ten carry approximately 5.8%. This sample stems from a study of cytomegalovirus exposure and HLA in healthy donors. The specimen sequenced was PBMCs. The clonotype was recovered from a man between 25 and 39 years old in good health and CMV-seropositive. The chain couples TRBV10-3 to TRBJ2-3, with 12 nucleotides matching TRBD2. DNA of the CDR3: TGTGCCATCAGCCACCTAGCGGGAGGGAACTTTGGCACAGATACGCAGTATTTT. Translating it yields CAISHLAGGNFGTDTQYF.